Listed here are 20 T cell receptor beta chains from one sample, sequenced in a study of blood T cells in healthy people across ages. Through a sample-barcoded 5' primer and a J-beta primer mix, a second PCR was run for 7 to 11 cycles. TCRdb recomputed calls from the 5' RACE reads with MiXCR, one row per CDR3 protein. The sample includes about 690,000 distinct CDR3 sequences, roughly 41% of them seen just once. The specimen was blood. All receptors derive from a man older than 75 in good health.

This clonotype appeared many times. Here the CDR3 DNA reads TGCAGCGCCCAGACCCCGGCTAGCGGGGGGGACAATGAGCAGTTCTTC. This encodes CSAQTPASGGDNEQFF. The rearrangement uses TRBV29-1 and TRBJ2-1; 12 bases match TRBD2. CDR1 and CDR2 (germline): SQVTM, ANQGSEA. The J segment lost 5 bases and the V segment lost 7 bases, leaving 12 bases of the junction unmatched. The CDR3 spans 16 residues.

The chain uses TRBV20-1 and TRBJ2-1; unclear D gene. The CDR3 has 13 residues. The germline CDR1 and CDR2 sequences are DFQATT and SNEGSKA (reference sequence). Trimming shortened V by 4 bases and J by 2 bases, and 9 bases separated the two germline ends. CDR3 DNA sequence: TGCAGTGCTACCCCTGACCCCTACAATGAGCAGTTCTTC. Translation gives CSATPDPYNEQFF.

This clonotype has at least ten counts. The CDR3 sequence: CASSYSRSYEQYF. CDR3 coding DNA: TGTGCCAGCAGTTACTCGCGATCCTACGAGCAGTACTTC. V usage is TRBV6-5 and J usage is TRBJ2-7; D is undetermined. Germline CDR1 and CDR2: MNHEY and SVGAGI. This CDR3 comprises 13 residues. V was clipped by 0 bases and J by 1 base, with 4 bases between them.

CDR3 residues: CASSLALGGLAKNIQYF. The CDR3 nucleotides are TGTGCCAGCAGCTTAGCGCTTGGGGGATTGGCCAAAAACATTCAGTACTTC. V gene TRBV7-2 combines with J gene TRBJ2-4; either TRBD1 or TRBD2 may fit D (5 bases each). The CDR3 spans 17 residues. Deletions cut 0 bases from V and 1 base from J, with 13 bases between. Germline CDR1 and CDR2: SGHTA and FQGNSA.

The chain recombines TRBV5-1 with TRBJ1-2, with D maybe TRBD1 (5 bases). In germline, CDR1 is SGHRS, CDR2 YFSETQ. CDR3 length: 14 amino acids. Trimming shortened V by 8 bases and J by 8 bases, and 22 bases separated the two germline ends. In DNA form, the CDR3 reads TGCGCCAGTGGGGTTGGGGACGGCCAGCGGGGCTACACCTTC. Its translation is CASGVGDGQRGYTF.

This clonotype was picked up a small number of times. The gene calls are TRBV10-1 and TRBJ2-7, with a tentative D call TRBD2 (5 bases). The V end lost 0 bases, the J end lost 0 bases, and 9 bases lay between the germline ends. This CDR3 contains 15 residues. The germline gives CDR1 WNHNN, CDR2 SYGVQD (reference sequence). The CDR3 loop is CASSESGSGSYEQYF. In DNA form, the CDR3 reads TGCGCCAGCAGTGAGTCAGGGAGCGGCTCCTACGAGCAGTACTTC.

Ten or more counts support this clonotype. J is TRBJ2-3 and V is TRBV11-2, with D possibly matching TRBD2 (5 bases). The V end lost 1 base, the J end lost 2 bases, and 13 bases lay between the germline ends. Germline CDR1 is SGHAT and CDR2 is FQNNGV. The CDR3 has 16 residues. CDR3 DNA sequence: TGTGCCAGCAGCTTAGGGTCCGGGGTCCCCACAGATACGCAGTATTTT. It translates to CASSLGSGVPTDTQYF.

There are a few counts of this clonotype. This chain links TRBV5-1 with TRBJ2-3; perhaps D is TRBD1 or TRBD2 (5 bases each). The germline V gene encodes CDR1 SGHRS and CDR2 YFSETQ. Trimming stripped 4 bases from V and 0 bases from J, with 15 bases between. The length of the CDR3 is 16 residues. As DNA, the CDR3 is TGCGCCAGCAGCCAATCGGGACGGACGAGCACAGATACGCAGTATTTT. Translation: CASSQSGRTSTDTQYF.

This clonotype was detected a few times. The rearrangement links TRBV20-1 to TRBJ2-1; TRBD2 aligns across 11 bases. CDR1 DFQATT and CDR2 SNEGSKA come from the germline V gene (reference sequence). The CDR3 is 15 amino acids. The junction had 4 bases not matched to a gene; V was cut back by 1 base and J by 5 bases. In DNA, the CDR3 is TGCAGTGCTAGAGTGGGGACTAGCGGCCACAATGAGCAGTTCTTC. It codes for CSARVGTSGHNEQFF.

This chain links TRBV28 with TRBJ2-7; TRBD2 is a possible D gene (6 bases). Trimming stripped 3 bases from V and 1 base from J, with 13 bases between. This CDR3 has 15 amino acids. CDR1 MDHEN and CDR2 SYDVKM come from the germline V gene. CDR3 region: CASSFMEGLSYEQYF. The CDR3, as DNA: TGTGCCAGCAGTTTTATGGAGGGGCTTTCCTACGAGCAGTACTTC.

The V call is TRBV28, the J call TRBJ2-7; D unresolved. This CDR3 spans 14 amino acids. Trimming left V 2 bases short and J 0 bases short, with 8 bases between. Germline CDR1 MDHEN, CDR2 SYDVKM. CDR3 residues: CASSLEASSYEQYF. As DNA, the CDR3 is TGTGCCAGCAGTTTAGAGGCCTCCTCCTACGAGCAGTACTTC. The full variable domain, completed using reference TRBV28 and TRBJ2-7, is DVKVTQSSRYLVKRTGEKVFLECVQDMDHENMFWYRQDPGLGLRLIYFSYDVKMKEKGDIPEGYSVSREKKERFSLILESASTNQTSMYLCASSLEASSYEQYFGPGTRLTVT.

V usage is TRBV11-2 and J usage is TRBJ2-7, with 10 bases that match TRBD2. The CDR3 loop spans 15 amino acids. The trim removed 5 bases at V and 2 bases at J, leaving 6 bases unmatched. Germline CDR1 is SGHAT and CDR2 is FQNNGV. For the CDR3, the DNA is TGTGCCAGCAGCATCGAGCGGGGGGGCCCCTACGAGCAGTACTTC. The encoded protein is CASSIERGGPYEQYF.

As regards this clonotype: Mismatch with germline at one junction end may stem from a read error. The chain uses TRBV3-1 and TRBJ2-1; possibly TRBD1 for D (6 bases). The CDR3 runs to 15 residues. Germline V gene lookup returns CDR1 LGHDT and CDR2 YNNKEL (reference sequence). Here the CDR3 DNA reads TGTGCCAGCAGCCAAGATCTAGGGGACAACAATAAGCAGTTCTTC. Translated, it gives CASSQDLGDNNKQFF.

As concerns this clonotype: One end of the junction fails to match germline, which may point to a read error. The chain is built from TRBV27 and TRBJ1-6, with D tentatively TRBD1 (5 bases). CDR3 length equals 16 residues. Germline V lookup: CDR1 MNHEY, CDR2 SMNVEV (reference sequence). The CDR3 here is CASTPLTGTYNPPLHF. In DNA form, the CDR3 reads TGTGCCAGCACTCCCCTTACCGGGACTTATAATCCACCCCTCCACTTT.

The chain recombines TRBV28 with TRBJ1-1; D gene uncertain. This CDR3 is built from 15 residues. Germline CDR1 is MDHEN and CDR2 is SYDVKM. V gave up 4 bases and J gave up 3 bases, with 15 bases separating them. CDR3 DNA sequence: TGTGCCAGCAGTTCCCCCTTTAGCCCTGACACTGAAGCTTTCTTT. As protein: CASSSPFSPDTEAFF.

This clonotype was seen only a few times. The V gene is TRBV20-1, the J gene TRBJ2-7; D remains unclear. The CDR3 covers 11 residues. Trimming stripped 4 bases from V and 3 bases from J, with 7 bases between. Germline CDR1 and CDR2: DFQATT and SNEGSKA (reference sequence). DNA of the CDR3: TGCAGTGCTATACAGCTCTACGAGCAGTACTTC. Translated, it gives CSAIQLYEQYF.

This clonotype came up once. One junction end does not reproduce the germline sequence, and a read error may be involved. The chain recombines TRBV20-1 with TRBJ2-7; 9 bases fit TRBD1. Germline V CDR1 and CDR2: DFQATT, SNEGSKA (reference sequence). CDR3 length equals 16 residues. CDR3 protein: CSASKPTGGRTYGQYF. Here the CDR3 DNA reads TGCAGTGCTTCTAAACCTACAGGGGGCCGGACCTACGGGCAGTACTTC.

This sequence joins TRBV5-1 and TRBJ2-3, with D maybe TRBD2 (5 bases). The ends were cut back, 4 bases at V and 6 bases at J, with 12 bases in the middle. Germline V CDR1 and CDR2: SGHRS, YFSETQ. The CDR3 covers 13 residues. CDR3 coding DNA: TGCGCCAGCAGCCGGGAACCTCGGGATACGCAGTATTTT. Translated: CASSREPRDTQYF.

This chain connects TRBV12-5 to TRBJ2-1, with D possibly matching TRBD2 (5 bases). The CDR3 runs to 15 residues. In germline, CDR1 is LGHNT, CDR2 FRNRAP. V lost 2 bases and J lost 1, with 9 bases in between. For the CDR3, the DNA is TGTGCTAGTGGTTTGCTAGCTGGGTCCTACAATGAGCAGTTCTTC. It specifies CASGLLAGSYNEQFF.

The chain carries TRBV12-3 or TRBV12-4 and TRBJ2-3, with 16 bases identical to TRBD2. Germline trimming cut 6 bases from V and 7 bases from J; bases unmatched to any gene: 7. The length of the CDR3 is 16 residues. CDR3 amino acids: CASSLGTSGRAYTQYF. The CDR3 DNA reads as TGTGCCAGCAGCCTAGGGACTAGCGGGAGGGCGTATACGCAGTATTTT.